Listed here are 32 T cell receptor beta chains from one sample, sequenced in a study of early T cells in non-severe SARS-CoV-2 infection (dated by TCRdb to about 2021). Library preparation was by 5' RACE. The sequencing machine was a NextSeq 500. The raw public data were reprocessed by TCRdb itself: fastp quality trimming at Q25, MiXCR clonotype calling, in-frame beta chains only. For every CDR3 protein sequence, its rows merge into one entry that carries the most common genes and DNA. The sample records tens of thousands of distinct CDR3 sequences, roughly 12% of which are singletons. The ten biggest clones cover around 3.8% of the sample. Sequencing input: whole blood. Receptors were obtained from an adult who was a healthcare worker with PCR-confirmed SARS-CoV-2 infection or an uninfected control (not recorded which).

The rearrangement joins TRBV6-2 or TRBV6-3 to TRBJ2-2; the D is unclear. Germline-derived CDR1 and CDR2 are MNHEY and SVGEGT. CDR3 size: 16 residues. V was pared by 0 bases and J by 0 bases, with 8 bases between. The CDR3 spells CASSYSHRTNTGELFF. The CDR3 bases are TGTGCCAGCAGTTACTCACACCGAACGAACACCGGGGAGCTGTTTTTT.

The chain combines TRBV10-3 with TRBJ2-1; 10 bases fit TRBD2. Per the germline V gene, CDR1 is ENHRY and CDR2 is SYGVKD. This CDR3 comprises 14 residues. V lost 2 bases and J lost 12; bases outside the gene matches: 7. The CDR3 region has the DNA TGTGCCATCAGTGAGGTCCTAGCGGGAGATGTGCAGTTCTTC. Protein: CAISEVLAGDVQFF.

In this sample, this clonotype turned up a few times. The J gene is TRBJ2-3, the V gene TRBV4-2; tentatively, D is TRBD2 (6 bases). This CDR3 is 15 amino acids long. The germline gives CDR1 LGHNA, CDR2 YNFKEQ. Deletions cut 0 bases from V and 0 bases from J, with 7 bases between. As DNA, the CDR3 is TGTGCCAGCAGCCAAGAGAGCGGGAGCACAGATACGCAGTATTTT. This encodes CASSQESGSTDTQYF.

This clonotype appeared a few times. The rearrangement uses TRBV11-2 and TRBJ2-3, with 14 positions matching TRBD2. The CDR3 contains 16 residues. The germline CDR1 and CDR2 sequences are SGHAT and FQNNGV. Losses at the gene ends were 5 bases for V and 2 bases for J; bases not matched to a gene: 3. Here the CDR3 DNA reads TGTGCCAGCAGCCCGGGACTAGCGGGAGTCACAGATACGCAGTATTTT. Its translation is CASSPGLAGVTDTQYF.

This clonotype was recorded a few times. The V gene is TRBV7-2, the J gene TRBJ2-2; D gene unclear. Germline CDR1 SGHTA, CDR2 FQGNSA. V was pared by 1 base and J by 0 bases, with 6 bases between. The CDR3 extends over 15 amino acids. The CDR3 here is CASSLGRANTGELFF. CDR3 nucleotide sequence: TGTGCCAGCAGCTTAGGTCGGGCGAACACCGGGGAGCTGTTTTTT.

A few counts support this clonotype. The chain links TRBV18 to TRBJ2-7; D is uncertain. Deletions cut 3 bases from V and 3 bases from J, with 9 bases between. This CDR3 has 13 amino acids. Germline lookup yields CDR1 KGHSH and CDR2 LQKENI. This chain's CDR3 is CASSPTTDYEQYF. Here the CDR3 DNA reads TGTGCCAGCTCACCCACCACCGACTACGAGCAGTACTTC.

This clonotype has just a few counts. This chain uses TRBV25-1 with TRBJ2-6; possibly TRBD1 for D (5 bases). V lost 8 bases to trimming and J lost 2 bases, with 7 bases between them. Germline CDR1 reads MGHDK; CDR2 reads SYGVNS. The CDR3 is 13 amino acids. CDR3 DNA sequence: TGTGCCAGCGGGGCAGCTGGGGCCAACGTCCTGACTTTC. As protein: CASGAAGANVLTF.

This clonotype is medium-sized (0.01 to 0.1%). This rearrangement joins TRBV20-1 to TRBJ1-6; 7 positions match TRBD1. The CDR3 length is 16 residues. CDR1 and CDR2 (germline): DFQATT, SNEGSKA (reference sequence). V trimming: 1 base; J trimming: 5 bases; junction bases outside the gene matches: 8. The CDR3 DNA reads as TGCAGTGCTAGAGCCCTGAGACAGGGCGATAATTCACCCCTCCACTTT. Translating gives CSARALRQGDNSPLHF.

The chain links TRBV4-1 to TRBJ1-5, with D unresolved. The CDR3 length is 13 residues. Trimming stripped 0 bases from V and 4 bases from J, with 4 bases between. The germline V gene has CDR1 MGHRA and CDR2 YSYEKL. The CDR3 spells CASSQDSNQPQHF. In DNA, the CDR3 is TGCGCCAGCAGCCAAGATAGTAATCAGCCCCAGCATTTT.

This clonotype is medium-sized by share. In DNA form, the CDR3 reads TGCAGCGTTGAAGAAGCCAGGAAGAACTATGGCTACACCTTC. Translation: CSVEEARKNYGYTF. The rearrangement links TRBV29-1 to TRBJ1-2; D remains ambiguous. From germline, CDR1 is SQVTM and CDR2 ANQGSEA. This CDR3 comprises 14 residues. The V gene lost 0 bases and the J gene lost 2 bases, with 10 bases spanning the gap.

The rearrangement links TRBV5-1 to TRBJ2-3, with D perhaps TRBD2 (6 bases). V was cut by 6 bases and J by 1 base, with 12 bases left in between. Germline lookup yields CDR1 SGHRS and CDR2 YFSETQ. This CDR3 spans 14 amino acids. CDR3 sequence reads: CASKTGVGTDTQYF. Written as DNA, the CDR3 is TGCGCCAGCAAGACGGGAGTGGGCACAGATACGCAGTATTTT.

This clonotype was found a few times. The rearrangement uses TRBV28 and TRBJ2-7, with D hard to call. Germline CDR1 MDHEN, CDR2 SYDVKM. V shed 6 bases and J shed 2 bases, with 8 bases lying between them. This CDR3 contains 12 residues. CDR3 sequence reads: CASSLKPYEQYF. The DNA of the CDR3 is TGTGCCAGCAGCTTGAAGCCCTACGAGCAGTACTTC.

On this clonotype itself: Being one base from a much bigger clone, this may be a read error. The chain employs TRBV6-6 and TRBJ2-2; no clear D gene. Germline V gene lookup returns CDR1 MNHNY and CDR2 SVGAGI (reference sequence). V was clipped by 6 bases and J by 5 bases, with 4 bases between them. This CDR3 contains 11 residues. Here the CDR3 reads CASSLTGELFF. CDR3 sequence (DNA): TGTGCCAGCAGCTTGACCGGGGAGCTGTTTTTT.

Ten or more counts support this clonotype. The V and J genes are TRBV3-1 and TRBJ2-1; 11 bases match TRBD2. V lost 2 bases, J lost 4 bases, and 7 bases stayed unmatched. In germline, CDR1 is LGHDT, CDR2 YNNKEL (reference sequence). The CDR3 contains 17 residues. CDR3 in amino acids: CASSQSRLAGSYNEQFF. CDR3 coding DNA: TGTGCCAGCAGCCAAAGCCGACTAGCGGGAAGTTACAATGAGCAGTTCTTC.

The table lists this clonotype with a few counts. CDR3 residues: CASTQGGLYDTQYF. DNA for the CDR3: TGTGCCAGCACCCAGGGGGGACTTTACGATACGCAGTATTTT. J is TRBJ2-3 and V is TRBV28; possible D gene TRBD1, 7 bases. Trimming took off 7 bases at V and 6 bases at J, with 17 bases between the two ends. Germline V CDR1 and CDR2: MDHEN, SYDVKM. The CDR3 is made up of 14 amino acids.

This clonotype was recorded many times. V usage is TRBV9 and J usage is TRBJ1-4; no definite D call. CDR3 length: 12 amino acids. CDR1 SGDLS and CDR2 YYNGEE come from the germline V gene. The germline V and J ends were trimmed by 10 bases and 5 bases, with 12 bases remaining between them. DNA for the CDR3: TGTGCCGTCCAAGGCAAAAATGAAAAACTGTTTTTT. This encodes CAVQGKNEKLFF.

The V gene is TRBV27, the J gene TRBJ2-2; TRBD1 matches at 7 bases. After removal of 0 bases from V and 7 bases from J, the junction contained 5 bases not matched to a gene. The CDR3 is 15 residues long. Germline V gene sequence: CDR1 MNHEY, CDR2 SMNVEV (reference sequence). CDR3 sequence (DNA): TGTGCCAGCAGTTTATCATGGGGACAGAACGGGGAGCTGTTTTTT. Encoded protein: CASSLSWGQNGELFF.

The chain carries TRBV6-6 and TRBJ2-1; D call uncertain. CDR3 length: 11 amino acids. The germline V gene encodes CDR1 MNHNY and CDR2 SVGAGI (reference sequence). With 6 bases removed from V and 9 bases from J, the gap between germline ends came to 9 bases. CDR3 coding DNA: TGTGCCAGCAGAGACATTATTGAGCAGTTCTTC. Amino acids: CASRDIIEQFF.

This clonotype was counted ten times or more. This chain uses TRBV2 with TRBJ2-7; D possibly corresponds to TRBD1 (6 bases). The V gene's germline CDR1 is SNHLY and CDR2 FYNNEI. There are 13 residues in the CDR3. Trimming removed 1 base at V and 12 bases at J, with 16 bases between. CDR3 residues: CASSEELQGNWYF. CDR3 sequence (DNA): TGTGCCAGCAGTGAAGAGTTACAGGGAAATTGGTACTTC.

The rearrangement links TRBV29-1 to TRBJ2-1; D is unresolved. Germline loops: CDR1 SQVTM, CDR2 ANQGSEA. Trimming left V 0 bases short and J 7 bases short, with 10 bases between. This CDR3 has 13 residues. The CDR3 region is CSVEDLGRNEQFF. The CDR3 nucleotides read TGCAGCGTTGAAGATCTAGGTAGGAATGAGCAGTTCTTC.

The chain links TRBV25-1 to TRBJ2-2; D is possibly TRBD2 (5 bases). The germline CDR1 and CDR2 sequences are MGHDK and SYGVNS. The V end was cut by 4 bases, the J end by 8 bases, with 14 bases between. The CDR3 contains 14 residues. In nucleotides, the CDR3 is TGTGCCAGCAGTGCCTCCGGGGAAGGGGGGGAGCTGTTTTTT. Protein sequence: CASSASGEGGELFF.

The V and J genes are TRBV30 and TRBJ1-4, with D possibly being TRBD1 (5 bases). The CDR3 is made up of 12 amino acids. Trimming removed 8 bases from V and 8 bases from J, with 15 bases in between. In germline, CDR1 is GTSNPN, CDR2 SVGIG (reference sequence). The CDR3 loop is CAHEGRGEKLFF. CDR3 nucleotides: TGTGCCCACGAGGGGCGTGGGGAAAAACTGTTTTTT.

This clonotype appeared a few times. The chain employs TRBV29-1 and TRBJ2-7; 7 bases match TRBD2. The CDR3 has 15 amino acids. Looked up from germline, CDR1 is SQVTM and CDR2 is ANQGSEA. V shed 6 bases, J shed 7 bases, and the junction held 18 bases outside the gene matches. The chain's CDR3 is CSVPKGGRRGGEQYF. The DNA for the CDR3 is TGCAGCGTCCCTAAGGGAGGGCGACGGGGCGGGGAGCAGTACTTC.

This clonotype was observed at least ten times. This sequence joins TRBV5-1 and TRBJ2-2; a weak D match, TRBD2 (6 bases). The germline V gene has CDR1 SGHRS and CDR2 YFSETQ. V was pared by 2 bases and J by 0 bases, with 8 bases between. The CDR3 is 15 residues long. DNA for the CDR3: TGCGCCAGCAGCTTCCTAGCGACGAACACCGGGGAGCTGTTTTTT. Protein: CASSFLATNTGELFF.

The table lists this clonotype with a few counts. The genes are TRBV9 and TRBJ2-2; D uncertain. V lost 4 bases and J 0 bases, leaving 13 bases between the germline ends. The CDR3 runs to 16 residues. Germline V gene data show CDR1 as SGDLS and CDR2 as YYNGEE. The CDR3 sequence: CASSTRPNTNTGELFF. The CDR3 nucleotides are TGTGCCAGCAGCACCCGGCCGAACACGAACACCGGGGAGCTGTTTTTT.

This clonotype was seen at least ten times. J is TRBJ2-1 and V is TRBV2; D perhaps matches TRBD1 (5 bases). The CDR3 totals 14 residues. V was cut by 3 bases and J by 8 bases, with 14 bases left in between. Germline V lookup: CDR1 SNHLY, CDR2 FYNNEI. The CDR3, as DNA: TGTGCCAGCAGTGAGCCCAGGGAAGGTGATGAGCAGTTCTTC. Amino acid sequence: CASSEPREGDEQFF. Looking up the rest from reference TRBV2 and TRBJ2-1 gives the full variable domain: EPEVTQTPSHQVTQMGQEVILRCVPISNHLYFYWYRQILGQKVEFLVSFYNNEISEKSEIFDDQFSVERPDGSNFTLKIRSTKLEDSAMYFCASSEPREGDEQFFGPGTRLTVL.

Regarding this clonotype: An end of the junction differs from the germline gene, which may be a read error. The CDR3: CGSSYYREYEQYF. The CDR3 nucleotides are TGTGGCAGCAGTTATTACAGGGAATACGAGCAGTACTTC. V gene TRBV6-2 or TRBV6-3 combines with J gene TRBJ2-7, with D maybe TRBD1 (6 bases). The CDR3 totals 13 residues. CDR1 and CDR2 from the germline V gene are MNHEY and SVGEGT.

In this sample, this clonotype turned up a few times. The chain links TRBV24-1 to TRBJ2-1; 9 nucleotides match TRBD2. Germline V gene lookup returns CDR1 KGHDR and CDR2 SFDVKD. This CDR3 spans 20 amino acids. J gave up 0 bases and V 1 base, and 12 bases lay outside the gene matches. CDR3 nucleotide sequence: TGTGCCACCAGTGATTTTTCTGGGTCTAGCGGGGTGAGCTCCTACAATGAGCAGTTCTTC. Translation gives CATSDFSGSSGVSSYNEQFF.

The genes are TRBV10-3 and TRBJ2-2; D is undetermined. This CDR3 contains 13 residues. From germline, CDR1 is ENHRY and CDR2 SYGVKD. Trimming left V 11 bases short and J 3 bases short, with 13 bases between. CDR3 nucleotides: TGTGCCTGGGGAAACTTCGACACCGGGGAGCTGTTTTTT. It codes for CAWGNFDTGELFF.

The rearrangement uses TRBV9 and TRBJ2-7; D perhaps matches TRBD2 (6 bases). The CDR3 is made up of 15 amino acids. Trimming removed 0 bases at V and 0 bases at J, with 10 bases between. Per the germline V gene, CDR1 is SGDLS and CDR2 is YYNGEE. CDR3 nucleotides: TGTGCCAGCAGCGTAGACGGGGGTAGCTCCTACGAGCAGTACTTC. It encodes CASSVDGGSSYEQYF.

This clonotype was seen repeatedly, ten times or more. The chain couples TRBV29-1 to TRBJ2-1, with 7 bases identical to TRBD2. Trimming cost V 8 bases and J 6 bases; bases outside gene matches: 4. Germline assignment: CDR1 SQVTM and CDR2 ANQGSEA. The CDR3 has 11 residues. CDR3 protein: CSPSSGNEQFF. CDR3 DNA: TGCAGCCCCTCTAGCGGCAATGAGCAGTTCTTC.

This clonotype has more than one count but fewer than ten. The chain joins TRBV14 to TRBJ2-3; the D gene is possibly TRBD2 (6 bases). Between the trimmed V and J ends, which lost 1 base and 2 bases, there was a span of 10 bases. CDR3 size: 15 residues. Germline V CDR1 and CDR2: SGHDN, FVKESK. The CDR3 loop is CASSQVRGITDTQYF. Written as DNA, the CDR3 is TGTGCCAGCAGCCAAGTGCGCGGGATCACAGATACGCAGTATTTT.